The 24 T cell receptor beta chains below were found in one sample sequenced in a study of regulatory T cells in long-lasting Graves disease. The time point denotes: newly diagnosed GD, antithyroid drugs for less than 3 months. With RNA extracted from PBMCs as input, the TCR library was made. To make TCR beta libraries, researchers used iRepertoire HTBI primers and Arm-PCR of CDR3 regions. MiXCR, applied by TCRdb to the multiplex PCR reads, yields one record per CDR3 protein. Among about 380,000 distinct CDR3 sequences, around a sixth were seen once, and the ten largest hold around a fifth. The sample in question was peripheral blood mononuclear cells (PBMCs), obtained at new diagnosis, from a patient treated with antithyroid drugs. The receptors here all came from a female donor with Graves disease.

Regarding this clonotype: Germline is not matched at one junction end, which may reflect a read error. The genes are TRBV4-1 and TRBJ2-2, with 10 positions matching TRBD2. This CDR3 spans 18 amino acids. Germline CDR1 MGHRA, CDR2 YSYEKL. The CDR3 nucleotides read TGCGCCAGCAGCCCTCGTGGAGCGGGAGGGCCTTCGACCGGGGAGCCGTTTTTT. Protein sequence: CASSPRGAGGPSTGEPFF.

With regard to this clonotype: Only one base separates this from a far larger clonotype, so it likely reflects a read error. The chain links TRBV2 to TRBJ1-2; 7 bases align to TRBD1. The germline V gene has CDR1 SNHLY and CDR2 FYNNEI. Losses at the gene ends were 6 bases for V and 14 bases for J; bases not matched to a gene: 15. This CDR3 has 13 residues. Here the CDR3 reads CASSYPRQGLPTF. DNA of the CDR3: TGTGCCAGCAGCTACCCGAGACAGGGTCTTCCTACCTTC.

The J gene is TRBJ2-3, the V gene TRBV27; the match to TRBD2 covers 9 bases. The J segment lost 1 base and the V segment lost 4 bases, leaving 6 bases of the junction unmatched. CDR1 is MNHEY, CDR2 SMNVEV, per germline (reference sequence). This CDR3 has 16 residues. The CDR3 nucleotides are TGTGCCAGCAGTTACCACCGGACTAGCGGCACAGATACGCAGTATTTT. Protein sequence: CASSYHRTSGTDTQYF.

The table lists this clonotype with many counts. The chain carries TRBV29-1 and TRBJ2-3, with 7 bases aligning to TRBD1. This CDR3 comprises 16 residues. Germline CDR1 SQVTM, CDR2 ANQGSEA. V lost 6 bases, J lost 0 bases, and 12 bases stayed unmatched. The CDR3 here is CSVAMGTDPSTDTQYF. CDR3 sequence (DNA): TGCAGCGTCGCTATGGGGACAGATCCGAGCACAGATACGCAGTATTTT.

This clonotype has a handful of counts. This chain joins TRBV3-1 and TRBJ1-2, with D possibly TRBD1 on 6 matching bases. The CDR3 has 18 residues. Deletions cut 1 base from V and 4 bases from J, with 22 bases between. Germline CDR1 LGHDT, CDR2 YNNKEL (reference sequence). CDR3 in DNA: TGTGCCAGCAGCCAAGCCGCTAGCAGAGGGCGGGGGCTCTATGGCTACACCTTC. Residues: CASSQAASRGRGLYGYTF.

This clonotype was counted a few times. This sequence joins TRBV7-9 and TRBJ2-5; 13 bases agree with TRBD2. The junction had 8 bases not matched to a gene; V was cut back by 2 bases and J by 5 bases. The CDR3 covers 17 residues. From germline, CDR1 is SEHNR and CDR2 FQNEAQ (reference sequence). As DNA, the CDR3 is TGTGCCAGCAGCTTAATCGGTGGACTAGCGGGGGTTGAGACCCAGTACTTC. As protein: CASSLIGGLAGVETQYF.

Only one count was recorded for this clonotype. The chain carries TRBV9 and TRBJ2-3; 10 bases are a match to TRBD2. Trimming at V came to 3 bases and at J to 4 bases, leaving 5 bases not matched to a gene. The CDR3 loop spans 15 amino acids. The V gene's germline CDR1 is SGDLS and CDR2 YYNGEE. The CDR3 here is CASSDESGGADTQYF. The DNA of the CDR3 is TGTGCCAGCAGCGACGAAAGCGGGGGGGCAGATACGCAGTATTTT. The full variable domain, rest sourced from reference TRBV9 and TRBJ2-3, is DSGVTQTPKHLITATGQRVTLRCSPRSGDLSVYWYQQSLDQGLQFLIQYYNGEERAKGNILERFSAQQFPDLHSELNLSSLELGDSALYFCASSDESGGADTQYFGPGTRLTVL.

The rearrangement uses TRBV12-3 or TRBV12-4 and TRBJ1-2; 8 bases map to TRBD1. The CDR3 has 13 residues. V lost 6 bases, J lost 4 bases, and 4 bases stayed unmatched. The CDR3 sequence is CASRTGTGYGYTF. CDR3 DNA sequence: TGTGCCAGCAGGACCGGGACAGGCTATGGCTACACCTTC.

This clonotype has more than one count but fewer than ten. The rearrangement uses TRBV10-2 and TRBJ2-1; 7 nucleotides line up with TRBD2. Germline V gene data show CDR1 as WSHSY and CDR2 as SAAADI. The CDR3 runs 18 residues. V was pared by 4 bases and J by 6 bases, with 18 bases of the junction left unmatched. The CDR3 sequence: CASSVSHPRLAFSNEQFF. The CDR3 DNA reads TGCGCCAGCAGTGTCTCCCACCCCCGACTAGCCTTCAGCAATGAGCAGTTCTTC.

This sequence joins TRBV27 and TRBJ1-2; no definite D call. The CDR3 totals 12 residues. The germline CDR1 and CDR2 sequences are MNHEY and SMNVEV (reference sequence). V was pared by 6 bases and J by 4 bases, with 9 bases between. The CDR3 spells CASRTSAYGYTF. The CDR3, as DNA: TGTGCCAGCAGAACTTCAGCCTATGGCTACACCTTC.

The J gene is TRBJ1-2, the V gene TRBV5-1; 9 nucleotides align to TRBD1. The V gene end was trimmed by 7 bases and the J gene end by 2 bases; junction bases not matched to a gene: 9. This CDR3 contains 15 residues. In germline, CDR1 is SGHRS, CDR2 YFSETQ. The CDR3 is CASVPTGGLNYGYTF. In DNA form, the CDR3 reads TGCGCCAGCGTACCCACAGGGGGCTTGAACTATGGCTACACCTTC.

This clonotype was detected ten times or more. The chain has TRBV27 and TRBJ2-2; D is undetermined. The CDR3 extends over 20 amino acids. V was cut by 3 bases and J by 2 bases, with 25 bases left in between. Germline V gives CDR1 MNHEY, CDR2 SMNVEV (reference sequence). The CDR3 is CASSFKVLSSGWINTGELFF. CDR3 DNA sequence: TGTGCCAGCAGTTTCAAAGTCCTCTCCTCAGGATGGATTAACACCGGGGAGCTGTTTTTT.

This clonotype came up many times. In nucleotides, the CDR3 is TGTGCCATCAGCGGGAGCCGAGATAACTATGGCTACACCTTC. It specifies CAISGSRDNYGYTF. The rearrangement joins TRBV10-3 to TRBJ1-2; D remains ambiguous. The V end lost 6 bases, the J end lost 1 base, and 12 bases lay between the germline ends. The CDR3 extends over 14 amino acids. Per the germline V gene, CDR1 is ENHRY and CDR2 is SYGVKD.

Relative to its sample, this clonotype is medium-sized. The V call is TRBV20-1, the J call TRBJ1-2; D is unclear. This CDR3 has 14 residues. Germline lookup yields CDR1 DFQATT and CDR2 SNEGSKA (reference sequence). Trimming shortened V by 5 bases and J by 2 bases, and 15 bases separated the two germline ends. The CDR3: CSAGSFRANYGYTF. In DNA form, the CDR3 reads TGCAGTGCTGGCTCGTTTCGGGCAAACTATGGCTACACCTTC.

This clonotype was observed a handful of times. The chain links TRBV27 to TRBJ2-7; D unresolved. The V and J ends lost 3 bases and 6 bases respectively, with 12 bases between them. Germline V CDR1 and CDR2: MNHEY, SMNVEV (reference sequence). This CDR3 is 13 amino acids long. This chain's CDR3 is CASSFGLTGEQYF. CDR3 sequence (DNA): TGTGCCAGCAGTTTCGGTCTTACGGGCGAGCAGTACTTC.

This chain links TRBV6-1 with TRBJ1-1; 9 nucleotides agree with TRBD1. This CDR3 region has 17 residues. The junction had 11 bases not matched to a gene; V was cut back by 6 bases and J by 0 bases. Germline CDR1 is MNHNS and CDR2 is SASEGT. The DNA of the CDR3 is TGTGCCAGCAGGGACAGGGGCGGGAGTCCCTTGAACACTGAAGCTTTCTTT. This encodes CASRDRGGSPLNTEAFF.

This clonotype was detected a few times. This chain connects TRBV6-2 or TRBV6-3 to TRBJ1-5; D call uncertain. Germline values: CDR1 MNHEY, CDR2 SVGEGT. This CDR3 spans 16 amino acids. Trimming left V 5 bases short and J 0 bases short, with 14 bases between. The CDR3 sequence is CASSENGIYSNQPQHF. The CDR3 nucleotides are TGTGCCAGCAGTGAAAATGGGATCTATAGCAATCAGCCCCAGCATTTT.

Note on this clonotype: A read error may explain this, as a much larger clone is one base away. V and J are TRBV6-5 and TRBJ2-7; possibly TRBD1 or TRBD2 for D (6 bases each). V gave up 0 bases and J gave up 12 bases, with 15 bases separating them. This CDR3 is 13 amino acids long. The germline V gene has CDR1 MNHEY and CDR2 SVGAGI. CDR3 loop: CASSYSAGGLRYF. The CDR3 coding sequence is TGTGCCAGCAGTTACTCGGCTGGGGGGCTGCGGTACTTC.

This clonotype was found many times. V is TRBV9 and J is TRBJ1-1; D ambiguous. This CDR3 contains 13 residues. Germline V gives CDR1 SGDLS, CDR2 YYNGEE. The V end was cut by 2 bases, the J end by 4 bases, with 9 bases between. In DNA form, the CDR3 reads TGTGCCAGCAGCGTTAGCCGGACCACTGAAGCTTTCTTT. The encoded protein is CASSVSRTTEAFF. Full variable domain (remainder filled in from reference TRBV9 and TRBJ1-1): DSGVTQTPKHLITATGQRVTLRCSPRSGDLSVYWYQQSLDQGLQFLIQYYNGEERAKGNILERFSAQQFPDLHSELNLSSLELGDSALYFCASSVSRTTEAFFGQGTRLTVV.

This clonotype has ten or more counts. CDR3 DNA: TGCAGTGCTACAACCCTCAGGGGCTATGGCTACACCTTC. Its protein product is CSATTLRGYGYTF. The V and J genes are TRBV20-1 and TRBJ1-2, with D perhaps TRBD1 (6 bases). The CDR3 is 13 residues long. Germline CDR1 is DFQATT and CDR2 is SNEGSKA (reference sequence). V was cut by 4 bases and J by 4 bases, with 13 bases left in between.

This clonotype was counted many times. Germline and junction disagree at one end, which may indicate a read error. V and J are TRBV2 and TRBJ1-6, with TRBD1 identical over 10 bases. This CDR3 has 13 residues. The germline CDR1 and CDR2 sequences are SNHLY and FYNNEI. The CDR3 sequence: CASSEGQGGPLHF. The CDR3 bases are TGTGCCAGCAGCGAAGGACAGGGGGGGCCCCTCCACTTT.

The V and J genes are TRBV11-2 and TRBJ1-2, with D possibly TRBD1 on 5 matching bases. Germline V gene sequence: CDR1 SGHAT, CDR2 FQNNGV. The CDR3 runs to 13 residues. Trimming left V 1 base short and J 8 bases short, with 11 bases between. CDR3 amino acids: CASSLGQREGYTF. CDR3 in DNA: TGTGCCAGCAGCTTAGGACAGAGGGAGGGCTACACCTTC.

Many counts were recorded for this clonotype. The CDR3 sequence: CASSQETTVYGYGYTF. DNA of the CDR3: TGCGCCAGCAGCCAAGAAACGACAGTCTACGGCTATGGCTACACCTTC. This chain uses TRBV4-1 with TRBJ1-2; the D gene is possibly TRBD1 (5 bases). The CDR3 contains 16 residues. Germline loops: CDR1 MGHRA, CDR2 YSYEKL. V lost 0 bases and J 4 bases, leaving 15 bases between the germline ends.

The CDR3 bases are TGCGCCAGCAGCCAAGCCCCGGATCTAGGACTAGGAAGCAATGAGCAGTTCTTC. Protein: CASSQAPDLGLGSNEQFF. The chain recombines TRBV4-1 with TRBJ2-1, with 7 bases lining up with TRBD2. The CDR3 spans 18 residues. The V and J ends lost 1 base and 6 bases, in that order; junction bases with no gene match: 15. Germline CDR1 and CDR2: MGHRA and YSYEKL.